This is a list of T cell receptor beta chains from one sample in a study of cytomegalovirus exposure and HLA in healthy donors. Data came from immunoSEQ multiplex PCR; TCRdb stores just in-frame clones and leaves some out. This sample yields roughly 140,000 clones, of which about four fifths are seen a single time; approximately 4.2% belongs to the top ten. The specimen was PBMCs. These TCRs come from a woman aged 40 to 49 in good health and CMV-seropositive. Both conserved end residues are part of each CDR3. D genes are given only for firm matches.

v_gene	j_gene	d_gene	CDR3aa	CDR3nt
TRBV2	TRBJ2-7	.	CATAEYSYEQYF	TGTGCCACGGCGGAGTACTCCTACGAGCAGTACTTC
TRBV30	TRBJ2-6	TRBD1	CAWSGTGGRAGANVLTF	TGTGCCTGGAGTGGGACAGGAGGCCGCGCGGGGGCCAACGTCCTGACTTTC
TRBV18	TRBJ2-7	TRBD2	CASSPPAGEQYF	TGTGCCAGCTCACCACCAGCGGGGGAGCAGTACTTC
TRBV9	TRBJ2-1	.	CASSSTLYNEQFF	TGTGCCAGCAGCTCGACTCTCTACAATGAGCAGTTCTTC
TRBV6-5	TRBJ1-5	.	CASSRSEYSNQPQHF	TGTGCCAGCTCAAGGAGCGAGTATAGCAATCAGCCCCAGCATTTT
TRBV18	TRBJ2-7	TRBD2	CASSPGSGGYYEQYF	TGTGCCAGCTCACCTGGGAGCGGGGGCTACTACGAGCAGTACTTC
TRBV6-5	TRBJ1-1	.	CASSWSGNTEAFF	TGTGCCAGCAGTTGGTCCGGGAATACTGAAGCTTTCTTT
TRBV7-7	TRBJ2-7	.	CASSFSSGNEQYF	TGTGCCAGCAGCTTCTCTTCGGGGAACGAGCAGTACTTC
TRBV19	TRBJ2-4	.	CASSIGTALAKNIQYF	TGTGCCAGTAGTATAGGGACAGCCCTAGCCAAAAACATTCAGTACTTC
TRBV7-9	TRBJ1-4	.	CASSLNGQTNEKLFF	TGTGCCAGCAGCCTAAATGGACAGACTAATGAAAAACTGTTTTTT
TRBV5-4	TRBJ1-2	TRBD1	CASSVGQGAVGYGYTF	TGTGCCAGCAGCGTGGGACAGGGGGCCGTCGGCTATGGCTACACCTTC